This T cell receptor (beta chain) stems from a study of T cell responses to AZD1222 COVID-19 vaccine. This CDR3 contains 17 residues. CDR1 is MNHNS and CDR2 is SASEGT in the germline V gene. V gave up 1 base and J gave up 1 base, with 13 bases separating them. Produced via immunoSEQ multiplex PCR; TCRdb's table is partial and in-frame only. The profile shows about 100,000 clones, about nine tenths of them singletons. Notes on the study in general: Baseline serostatus was positive in only a handful of AZD1222 recipients. Repertoire sampling happened only post peak T cell response.

With regard to this clone: Its antigen is currently unknown.

The source was peripheral blood, collected on day 0 of AZD1222 vaccination. This TCR came from an adult in good health. The V gene is TRBV6-1, the J gene TRBJ1-4; D not certain. The CDR3 region is CASSEVRRTGTNEKLFF. The CDR3 nucleotides are TGTGCCAGCAGTGAAGTTCGAAGGACCGGAACTAATGAAAAACTGTTTTTT.